Presented here are 18 T cell receptor beta chains from one specimen sequenced in a study of shared clonotypes between healthy human individuals. TCRdb keeps only in-frame clones here, not all; method: immunoSEQ multiplex PCR. The data show more than 2,000,000 clones, over 85% seen once. Sequencing input: naive CD4+ T cells sorted from blood. The subset here: CD45RA+ positively selected. Receptor source: a man aged 18 to 30 in good health.

The V and J genes are TRBV12-5 and TRBJ2-1; D remains unclear. The CDR3 has 15 residues. V was cut by 1 base and J by 3 bases, with 10 bases left in between. Germline V gene sequence: CDR1 LGHNT, CDR2 FRNRAP. The CDR3, as DNA: TGTGCTAGTGGTTTGGGAGTGGTGTTCTACAATGAGCAGTTCTTC. Translating it yields CASGLGVVFYNEQFF.

This clone was detected once. CDR3: CASSGTAMNTEAFF. Written as DNA, the CDR3 is TGCGCCAGCAGCGGGACAGCGATGAACACTGAAGCTTTCTTT. This rearrangement joins TRBV5-1 to TRBJ1-1; 7 bases line up with TRBD1. The CDR3 has 14 amino acids. Germline-derived CDR1 and CDR2 are SGHRS and YFSETQ. V lost 4 bases to trimming and J lost 0 bases; unmatched junction nucleotides: 3.

The rearrangement links TRBV5-5 to TRBJ2-5; D unresolved. The CDR3 length is 16 residues. The V and J ends lost 0 bases and 2 bases respectively, with 14 bases between them. Germline loops: CDR1 SGHKS, CDR2 YYEKEE (reference sequence). CDR3 nucleotide sequence: TGTGCCAGCAGCTTGGTGGCCAGTCCCGAGCAAGAGACCCAGTACTTC. It translates to CASSLVASPEQETQYF.

The chain carries TRBV29-1 and TRBJ2-3, with D perhaps matching TRBD2 (6 bases). This CDR3 spans 12 amino acids. V lost 4 bases and J lost 3, with 8 bases in between. Germline CDR1 SQVTM, CDR2 ANQGSEA. CDR3 amino acids: CSVVLATDTQYF. CDR3 DNA: TGCAGCGTTGTCCTAGCGACAGATACGCAGTATTTT.

The rearrangement joins TRBV28 to TRBJ1-5; the D is unclear. This CDR3 has 15 residues. The germline CDR1 and CDR2 sequences are MDHEN and SYDVKM. V lost 5 bases to trimming and J lost 7 bases, with 18 bases between them. The CDR3 coding sequence is TGTGCCAGCAGTGTGGACGCGGAGAGCCTACAGCCCCAGCATTTT. Its protein product is CASSVDAESLQPQHF.

V usage is TRBV2 and J usage is TRBJ2-7, with a tentative D call TRBD1 (6 bases). This CDR3 comprises 15 residues. Germline V gives CDR1 SNHLY, CDR2 FYNNEI. Trimming removed 7 bases at V and 0 bases at J, with 16 bases between. The CDR3 DNA reads TGTGCCAGCAAGGGTGGGCAGGGGATCTCCTACGAGCAGTACTTC. It encodes CASKGGQGISYEQYF.

The J gene is TRBJ2-7, the V gene TRBV7-3; the D gene is possibly TRBD2 (6 bases). Trimming shortened V by 4 bases and J by 6 bases, and 13 bases separated the two germline ends. Germline CDR1 is SGHTA and CDR2 is FQGTGA. The CDR3 length is 13 residues. The CDR3 nucleotides read TGTGCCAGCAGCTCGGGACTCCTAGGCGAGCAGTACTTC. It codes for CASSSGLLGEQYF.

The V gene is TRBV30, the J gene TRBJ1-4, with 10 bases identical to TRBD1. The germline V gene encodes CDR1 GTSNPN and CDR2 SVGIG (reference sequence). This CDR3 is built from 15 residues. V dropped 1 base and J dropped 8; count of bases not matched to a gene: 7. The CDR3 region has the DNA TGTGCCTGGAGTGGGGCCGGACAGGGGGTCGAAAAACTGTTTTTT. This sequence encodes CAWSGAGQGVEKLFF.

The chain joins TRBV5-6 to TRBJ1-1; 10 nucleotides match TRBD1. Germline assignment: CDR1 SGHDT and CDR2 YYEEEE. CDR3 length: 16 residues. Losses at the gene ends were 9 bases for V and 5 bases for J; bases not matched to a gene: 16. The CDR3 nucleotides are TGTGCCACCGCGCAAAGGAGGGGACAGGGGAAGACTGAAGCTTTCTTT. It encodes CATAQRRGQGKTEAFF.

The rearrangement joins TRBV30 to TRBJ1-4; D gene uncertain. V was clipped by 0 bases and J by 10 bases, with 6 bases between them. This CDR3 spans 11 amino acids. CDR1 is GTSNPN, CDR2 SVGIG, per germline (reference sequence). The CDR3 bases are TGTGCCTGGAGTGTAGTCGGAAAACTGTTTTTT. Protein: CAWSVVGKLFF.

The chain carries TRBV6-5 and TRBJ2-2; the match to TRBD1 covers 7 bases. Germline trimming cut 10 bases from V and 6 bases from J; bases unmatched to any gene: 8. Germline V CDR1 and CDR2: MNHEY, SVGAGI. The CDR3 is 13 residues long. The CDR3 bases are TGTGCCACTACCACAGGGGACCCCGGGGAGCTGTTTTTT. This translates into CATTTGDPGELFF.

The V and J genes are TRBV10-1 and TRBJ2-6, with TRBD1 as a possible D gene (6 bases). The V end was cut by 6 bases, the J end by 2 bases, with 11 bases between. Germline values: CDR1 WNHNN, CDR2 SYGVQD (reference sequence). The CDR3 contains 15 residues. This chain's CDR3 is CASSEGGTGANVLTF. The CDR3 nucleotides read TGCGCCAGCAGCGAAGGGGGAACTGGGGCCAACGTCCTGACTTTC.

This clone was counted once. The chain combines TRBV27 with TRBJ2-1; D remains unclear. V was cut by 5 bases and J by 3 bases, with 14 bases left in between. Germline lookup yields CDR1 MNHEY and CDR2 SMNVEV (reference sequence). The length of the CDR3 is 15 residues. The CDR3 here is CASSAPKRSYNEQFF. CDR3 in DNA: TGTGCCAGCAGTGCACCCAAGAGGAGCTACAATGAGCAGTTCTTC.

This chain joins TRBV4-1 and TRBJ1-2; D gene uncertain. Trimming took 0 bases from V and 5 from J, leaving 13 bases between them. This CDR3 region has 15 residues. Looked up from germline, CDR1 is MGHRA and CDR2 is YSYEKL. The CDR3 loop reads CASSQEGGSLYGYTF. CDR3 nucleotide sequence: TGCGCCAGCAGCCAAGAGGGCGGATCACTTTATGGCTACACCTTC.

The chain carries TRBV4-3 and TRBJ1-3; possible D gene TRBD1, 6 bases. Germline assignment: CDR1 LGHNA and CDR2 YSLEER. The CDR3 is 16 amino acids. V was trimmed by 0 bases and J by 2 bases, leaving 11 bases between them. DNA for the CDR3: TGCGCCAGCAGCCAAGATCTGGCAGGGGCTGGAAACACCATATATTTT. It is translated as CASSQDLAGAGNTIYF.

The chain couples TRBV7-9 to TRBJ1-1, with D hard to call. Trimming shortened V by 3 bases and J by 2 bases, and 13 bases separated the two germline ends. CDR3 length equals 15 residues. Per germline, CDR1 SEHNR and CDR2 FQNEAQ (reference sequence). The CDR3 sequence is CASSFEARKNTEAFF. The CDR3 DNA reads as TGTGCCAGCAGCTTCGAGGCGAGGAAAAACACTGAAGCTTTCTTT.

Of note for this clone: Other DNA sequences within the sample encode an identical CDR3. DNA of the CDR3: TGCGCCAGCAGCTTAGAGGGCGGCGAGCAGTACTTC. Translation: CASSLEGGEQYF. This chain uses TRBV5-1 with TRBJ2-7, with TRBD2 as a possible D gene (5 bases). Looked up from germline, CDR1 is SGHRS and CDR2 is YFSETQ. V was trimmed by 2 bases and J by 6 bases, leaving 9 bases between them. There are 12 residues in the CDR3.

The chain joins TRBV2 to TRBJ1-6; 8 bases fit TRBD1. The CDR3 is 15 residues long. V dropped 4 bases and J dropped 6; count of bases not matched to a gene: 5. Per germline, CDR1 SNHLY and CDR2 FYNNEI. The CDR3 loop is CASSARTGTNSPLHF. CDR3 DNA: TGTGCCAGCAGTGCACGGACAGGGACTAATTCACCCCTCCACTTT.